This T cell receptor beta chain comes out of a study of T cell repertoires in aging, cancer and after chemotherapy (dated by TCRdb to the late 2010s). About the study as a whole: Donors were distributed across six age groups ranging from 30 or younger to 70 or older, with at least three individuals included per group. In the solid tumor group, paired pre- and post-chemotherapy samples were obtained from brain tumor (glioblastoma) patients receiving temozolomide-based therapy. The full dataset contained several million TCR reads. Peripheral blood TCR beta repertoires from healthy donors and cancer patients were profiled to examine immunoaging and T cell reconstitution after chemotherapy. The cohort comprised some 220 cancer patients, roughly 90 with hematological and approximately 120 with solid cancers, plus 95 healthy donors as a reference group.

Rearranged TRB sequences spanning V, D and J segments were amplified by multiplex touch-down PCR using a mixed TRB-A/B primer pool. Illumina adapters and sample indices were attached to the amplicons in two consecutive PCR reactions using Phusion HS II polymerase. The amplicons were purified from gel with the NucleoSpin Gel and PCR Clean-up kit and then assessed with Qubit and an Agilent 2100 Bioanalyzer. Sequencing of libraries was carried out on an Illumina MiSeq in 600-cycle, single-indexed, paired-end runs. For the original study's pipeline: TRB sequences were processed with MiXCR versions 2.12 and 3.0.5. Each unique CDR3 nucleotide sequence was counted as one clone, and only productive sequences with at least two reads were retained. The repertoire metrics were Shannon diversity, evenness, clonality (defined as one minus evenness), and alpha-parameterized diversity profiles covering alpha 0 to 5. Generation probabilities of clones in paired pre- and post-chemotherapy samples were computed with the IGoR algorithm. Starting from the raw public reads, TCRdb applied fastp trimming at Q25, assembled clones with MiXCR and retained in-frame beta chains. Rows with a matching CDR3 protein are joined into one entry that keeps the most common DNA and genes. The V and J calls were determined by TCRdb, not by the authors. The sample table shows 2,000 or so distinct CDR3 sequences, and approximately 30% are seen once. The ten most abundant clones make up approximately 13% of the sample.

What the authors observed across the whole study: In healthy donors, the drop in TCR diversity with age came mainly from a loss of richness, whereas in cancer patients a loss of evenness also played a part. It was noted by the authors that conclusions about immunological memory after chemotherapy cannot be drawn from the repertoire data. Compared with age-matched healthy donors, untreated patients with hematological or solid cancers had significantly lower TCR diversity and higher clonality in blood. In both cancer cohorts, median generation probability rose over the chemotherapy interval, which suggests that the repertoire was reconstituted through rebound thymic output.

CDR1 and CDR2, per the germline V gene, are KGHSH and LQKENI. Spanning cysteine to phenylalanine, the CDR3 consists of 16 amino acids. Solely the CDR3 DNA is kept, with 48 bases framed from the first base. A note on this clonotype: What antigen it recognizes has not been identified. One base away lies a much larger clone, so this may be a sequencing read error.

TCR beta rearrangements were amplified from genomic DNA isolated from peripheral blood, not from sorted cells or RNA. This clonotype was sampled from a human donor with a solid tumor. The sequenced sample was blood. The chain was built from TRBV18 and TRBJ1-4; perhaps TRBD1 is the D gene, with 6 bases matching. The CDR3 reads as follows: CSSSPPNGGRIEKLFF. The bases read TGTTCCAGCTCACCACCGAATGGGGGCCGTATTGAAAAACTGTTTTTT.